This T cell receptor beta chain was documented in a study of T cells after yellow fever vaccination. General observations from the study: The study noted that FACS-sorted repertoires could contain abundant clonotypes contaminating from the bulk population. Weaker, the secondary response peaked sooner, at day 5 versus 15.

Germline V gene sequence: CDR1 SGHRS, CDR2 YFSETQ. This CDR3 region has 17 residues. V trimming: 4 bases; J trimming: 7 bases; junction bases outside the gene matches: 8. Each CDR3 protein is one row after TCRdb ran MiXCR on the 5' RACE reads. The data hold roughly 250,000 distinct CDR3 sequences, with under 15% observed a single time. Notes on this clonotype: The antigen remains undetermined.

The chain combines TRBV5-1 with TRBJ2-2; 15 bases line up with TRBD2. The source is a man aged 25-45 years who received the YFV17D yellow fever vaccine. The sequenced sample was CD4+ T cells sorted from PBMCs, obtained 45 days after the yellow fever booster vaccination. CDR3 residues: CASSRTSGRAEDGELFF. The CDR3 region has the DNA TGCGCCAGCAGCCGGACTAGCGGGAGGGCCGAGGACGGGGAGCTGTTTTTT.